The next 2 T cell receptor beta chains were all read from a single sample in a study of blood T cell repertoires in COVID-19. The data were produced by immunoSEQ multiplex PCR, yet TCRdb's version contains in-frame clones alone and is incomplete. The repertoire holds 65,000 to 90,000 clones, with 83% as singletons. The sequencing sample was made of peripheral blood. All receptors derive from a woman aged 55-70 years with acute or convalescent COVID-19.

The chain employs TRBV5-1 and TRBJ1-4; no firm D call. V was clipped by 4 bases and J by 4 bases, with 11 bases between them. CDR1 SGHRS and CDR2 YFSETQ come from the germline V gene. This CDR3 spans 14 amino acids. The DNA of the CDR3 is TGCGCCAGCAGCCCAGCGGGGAGTAATGAAAAACTGTTTTTT. It codes for CASSPAGSNEKLFF.

The V gene is TRBV11-2, the J gene TRBJ1-1; 8 positions match TRBD1. Germline CDR1 reads SGHAT; CDR2 reads FQNNGV. The length of the CDR3 is 14 residues. The V gene end was trimmed by 5 bases and the J gene end by 3 bases; junction bases not matched to a gene: 5. The CDR3 spells CASSRTGRDTEAFF. The CDR3 nucleotides are TGTGCCAGCAGCCGGACAGGGCGGGACACTGAAGCTTTCTTT.